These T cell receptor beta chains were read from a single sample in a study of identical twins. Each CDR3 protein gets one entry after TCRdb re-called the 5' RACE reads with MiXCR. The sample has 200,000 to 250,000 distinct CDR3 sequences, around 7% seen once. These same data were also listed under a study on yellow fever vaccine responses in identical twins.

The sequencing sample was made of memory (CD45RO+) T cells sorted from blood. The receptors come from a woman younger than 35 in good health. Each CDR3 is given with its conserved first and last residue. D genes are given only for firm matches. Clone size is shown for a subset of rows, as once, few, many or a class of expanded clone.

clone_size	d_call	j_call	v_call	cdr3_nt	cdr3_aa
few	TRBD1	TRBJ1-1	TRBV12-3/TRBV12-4	TGTGCCAGCAGACGAGGGACAGGGGGTGAAGCTTTCTTT	CASRRGTGGEAFF
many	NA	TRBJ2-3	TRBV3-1	TGTGCCAGCAGCCAAACGCCGGGACATACGCAGTATTTT	CASSQTPGHTQYF
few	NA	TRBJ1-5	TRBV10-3	TGTGCCATCAGTGACACTCTTTCGCCCCAGCATTTT	CAISDTLSPQHF
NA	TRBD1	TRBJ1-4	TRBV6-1	TGTGCCAGCAGGGACAGGGGTGGTGAAAAACTGTTTTTT	CASRDRGGEKLFF
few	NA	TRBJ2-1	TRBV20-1	TGCAGTGCTAGAGATCGTGCGGGTTATTCCTACAATGAGCAGTTCTTC	CSARDRAGYSYNEQFF
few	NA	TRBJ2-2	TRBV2	TGTGCCAGCATCATTGAGACGAACGGGGAGCTGTTTTTT	CASIIETNGELFF
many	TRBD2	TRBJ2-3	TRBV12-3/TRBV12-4	TGTGCCAGCACCCCCAGCCTAGCGGGAGGGCCAGATACGCAGTATTTT	CASTPSLAGGPDTQYF
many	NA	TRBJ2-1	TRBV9	TGTGCCAGCAGCGTAGTCGGATCGGGTGGGAGTGAGCAGTTCTTC	CASSVVGSGGSEQFF
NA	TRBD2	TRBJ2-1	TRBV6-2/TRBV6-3	TGTGCCAGCACGACCCCCCTAGCGGATGAGCAGTTCTTC	CASTTPLADEQFF
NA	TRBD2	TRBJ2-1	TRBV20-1	TGCTGTGCTAGAGATTTGGGGGAGGGCGGAGAGGGCATTGAGCAGTTCTTC	CCARDLGEGGEGIEQFF
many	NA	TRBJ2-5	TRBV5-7	TGTGCCAGCAGCTTGGTTCCCTTACGAAAGACCCAGTACTTC	CASSLVPLRKTQYF
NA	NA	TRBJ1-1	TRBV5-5	TGTGCCAGCAGCTTGTTAGGGTTGGGGGCTGAAGCTTTCTTT	CASSLLGLGAEAFF
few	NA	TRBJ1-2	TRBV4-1	TGCGCCAGCAGCCAAGAGGGGACCTATGGCTACACCTTC	CASSQEGTYGYTF
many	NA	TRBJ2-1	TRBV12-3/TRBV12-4	TGTGCCAGCAGATCCCAACAGGGTGGTGAGCAGTTCTTC	CASRSQQGGEQFF
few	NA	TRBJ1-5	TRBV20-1	TGCAGTGCTAGTACAGGGCCTGGTCAGCCCCAGCATTTT	CSASTGPGQPQHF